This TCR beta chain is drawn from a study of T cell responses to AZD1222 COVID-19 vaccine. General study results and limits: Across spike, vaccine-associated CD4 TCRs were found, dominant at 160-218 and 743-854. The donor cohort was predominantly white British with a female majority, and clonal diversity may have been underestimated.

Concerning this clone: Its antigen is not known.

The protocol was immunoSEQ multiplex PCR, while the TCRdb copy is restricted to in-frame clones and leaves out a portion. The sample has about 79,000 clones; 70% to 90% are singletons. The sample in question was peripheral blood, obtained 28 days after the second AZD1222 dose. The receptor's source is an adult who received the AZD1222 COVID-19 vaccine.

The DNA for the CDR3 is TGTGCCAGCTCACCAAACGAGCAGTACTTC. As protein: CASSPNEQYF. V and J are TRBV18 and TRBJ2-7; the D is unclear. Germline V gene sequence: CDR1 KGHSH, CDR2 LQKENI. The CDR3 is made up of 10 amino acids. Trimming stripped 2 bases from V and 5 bases from J, with 1 base between.